These T cell receptor beta chains were read from a single sample in a study of beta chain features in type 1 diabetes. TCRdb's copy holds only in-frame clones and misses some; the assay was immunoSEQ multiplex PCR. The sample lists 550,000 to 850,000 clones, roughly 13% occurring once. Sequenced material: naive CD4+ T cells from blood. The receptors here all came from a man aged 18 to 29 with type 1 diabetes. Each CDR3 is given with its conserved first and last residue. Each record gives: V gene, J gene, clone size, D gene, CDR3 protein, CDR3 DNA. D genes are given only for firm matches. Clone size is stated in some rows and not others, as once, few, many or a class when expanded.

V: TRBV2
J: TRBJ2-6
size: few
D: TRBD1
CDR3: CASSGWGQPSGANVLTF
DNA: TGTGCCAGCAGTGGGTGGGGACAGCCCTCTGGGGCCAACGTCCTGACTTTC

V: TRBV6-6
J: TRBJ2-7
size: few
D: TRBD1
CDR3: CASSPGTGLLYEQYF
DNA: TGTGCCAGCAGCCCCGGGACAGGGTTGCTGTACGAGCAGTACTTC

V: TRBV11-2
J: TRBJ2-5
size: few
D: TRBD1
CDR3: CASSYEGQNQETQYF
DNA: TGTGCCAGCAGCTACGAGGGACAGAACCAAGAGACCCAGTACTTC

V: TRBV9
J: TRBJ2-3
size: NA
D: NA
CDR3: CASSVDLSSGTQYF
DNA: TGTGCCAGCAGCGTAGACTTGAGCTCGGGTACGCAGTATTTT

V: TRBV2
J: TRBJ2-6
size: few
D: NA
CDR3: CASSESLSGANVLTF
DNA: TGTGCCAGCAGTGAATCCCTCTCTGGGGCCAACGTCCTGACTTTC

V: TRBV15
J: TRBJ1-4
size: NA
D: TRBD1
CDR3: CATSIRGGHEKLFF
DNA: TGTGCCACCAGCATTCGAGGGGGCCATGAAAAACTGTTTTTT

V: TRBV20-1
J: TRBJ1-4
size: NA
D: NA
CDR3: CSAEREEKLFF
DNA: TGCAGCGCGGAAAGGGAGGAAAAACTGTTTTTT

V: TRBV4-1
J: TRBJ2-5
size: few
D: NA
CDR3: CASSRGPTETQYF
DNA: TGCGCCAGCAGCCGCGGGCCGACGGAGACCCAGTACTTC

V: TRBV29-1
J: TRBJ1-2
size: few
D: NA
CDR3: CSVDGWGYTF
DNA: TGCAGCGTTGATGGTTGGGGCTACACCTTC

V: TRBV6-1
J: TRBJ1-6
size: few
D: NA
CDR3: CATRQGPLNSPLHF
DNA: TGTGCCACCAGACAAGGCCCCCTAAATTCACCCCTCCACTTT

V: TRBV30
J: TRBJ2-7
size: NA
D: TRBD1
CDR3: CAWNRDRGSYEQYF
DNA: TGTGCCTGGAACCGGGACAGGGGATCCTACGAGCAGTACTTC

V: TRBV7-3
J: TRBJ2-5
size: NA
D: TRBD2
CDR3: CASSLGGRYQETQYF
DNA: TGTGCCAGCAGCTTGGGCGGGAGGTACCAAGAGACCCAGTACTTC

V: TRBV30
J: TRBJ2-7
size: few
D: NA
CDR3: CAWSVETYEQYF
DNA: TGTGCCTGGAGTGTAGAGACGTACGAGCAGTACTTC

V: TRBV13
J: TRBJ1-2
size: few
D: TRBD1
CDR3: CASSYNRGRRMVAPNGYTF
DNA: TGTGCCAGCAGTTATAACAGGGGTAGAAGAATGGTAGCCCCGAATGGCTACACCTTC

V: TRBV10-3
J: TRBJ2-7
size: NA
D: NA
CDR3: CAISGDGSSYEQYF
DNA: TGTGCCATCAGTGGGGACGGTTCCTCCTACGAGCAGTACTTC

V: TRBV4-2
J: TRBJ2-2
size: few
D: NA
CDR3: CASSQDLDAGELFF
DNA: TGTGCCAGCAGCCAAGATTTGGACGCCGGGGAGCTGTTTTTT

V: TRBV5-4
J: TRBJ2-7
size: NA
D: NA
CDR3: CASSSTGTVLQYF
DNA: TGTGCCAGCAGCTCAACAGGGACGGTGTTGCAGTACTTC

V: TRBV6-4
J: TRBJ1-1
size: few
D: TRBD1
CDR3: CASSEQGENTEAFF
DNA: TGTGCCAGCAGTGAACAGGGGGAGAACACTGAAGCTTTCTTT

V: TRBV7-2
J: TRBJ1-5
size: NA
D: NA
CDR3: CASSTRGPPSGLSNQPQHF
DNA: TGTGCCAGCAGCACCAGAGGGCCACCGTCGGGTTTGAGCAATCAGCCCCAGCATTTT

V: TRBV2
J: TRBJ1-6
size: few
D: TRBD1
CDR3: CASRVEGQVNSPLHF
DNA: TGTGCCAGCAGAGTGGAGGGACAGGTTAATTCACCCCTCCACTTT

V: TRBV7-2
J: TRBJ2-3
size: NA
D: TRBD2
CDR3: CASSLVLAGETQYF
DNA: TGTGCCAGCAGCTTGGTACTAGCGGGGGAGACGCAGTATTTT

V: TRBV4-1
J: TRBJ2-5
size: NA
D: NA
CDR3: CASSPNGLETQYF
DNA: TGCGCCAGCAGCCCGAACGGGCTTGAGACCCAGTACTTC

V: TRBV10-3
J: TRBJ1-2
size: NA
D: TRBD1
CDR3: CAADRDGYGYTF
DNA: TGTGCCGCGGACAGGGACGGCTATGGCTACACCTTC

V: TRBV29-1
J: TRBJ2-5
size: NA
D: TRBD2
CDR3: CSVDPLAGTQETQYF
DNA: TGCAGCGTTGACCCACTAGCGGGGACCCAAGAGACCCAGTACTTC

V: TRBV7-2
J: TRBJ2-5
size: NA
D: NA
CDR3: CASSSGAAYQETQYF
DNA: TGTGCCAGCAGCTCGGGGGCTGCGTACCAAGAGACCCAGTACTTC

V: TRBV28
J: TRBJ2-7
size: few
D: NA
CDR3: CASSFDSLSYEQYF
DNA: TGTGCCAGCAGTTTCGACAGCCTTTCCTACGAGCAGTACTTC

V: TRBV7-9
J: TRBJ2-5
size: NA
D: NA
CDR3: CASSLALSVETQYF
DNA: TGTGCCAGCAGCTTAGCTTTGAGTGTAGAGACCCAGTACTTC

V: TRBV27
J: TRBJ2-1
size: NA
D: TRBD1
CDR3: CASSPRTGVGEQFF
DNA: TGTGCCAGCAGTCCACGGACAGGGGTTGGTGAGCAGTTCTTC

V: TRBV30
J: TRBJ2-7
size: few
D: NA
CDR3: CAWSVTGKQYF
DNA: TGTGCCTGGAGTGTAACCGGGAAGCAGTACTTC

V: TRBV29-1
J: TRBJ1-5
size: few
D: NA
CDR3: CSVEVGGNQPQHF
DNA: TGCAGCGTTGAAGTTGGGGGGAATCAGCCCCAGCATTTT

V: TRBV19
J: TRBJ1-1
size: NA
D: NA
CDR3: CATTRYTEAFF
DNA: TGTGCCACTACCCGATACACTGAAGCTTTCTTT

V: TRBV19
J: TRBJ1-5
size: NA
D: NA
CDR3: CASSNHNQPQHF
DNA: TGTGCCAGTAGCAACCACAATCAGCCCCAGCATTTT

V: TRBV30
J: TRBJ2-5
size: few
D: NA
CDR3: CAWRLGQAGGETQYF
DNA: TGTGCCTGGAGACTTGGACAGGCCGGGGGAGAGACCCAGTACTTC

V: TRBV7-9
J: TRBJ1-5
size: NA
D: NA
CDR3: CASSLGSGNQPQHF
DNA: TGTGCCAGCAGCTTAGGGTCGGGCAATCAGCCCCAGCATTTT

V: TRBV7-8
J: TRBJ1-5
size: NA
D: NA
CDR3: CASSLYHRGGDQPQHF
DNA: TGTGCCAGCAGCCTATACCACCGGGGCGGCGATCAGCCCCAGCATTTT

V: TRBV14
J: TRBJ1-2
size: NA
D: NA
CDR3: CASSHAGEPIYGYTF
DNA: TGTGCCAGCAGCCATGCTGGGGAGCCGATATATGGCTACACCTTC

V: TRBV11-2
J: TRBJ1-2
size: NA
D: NA
CDR3: CASSLMATNYGYTF
DNA: TGTGCCAGCAGCTTAATGGCCACCAACTATGGCTACACCTTC

V: TRBV5-6
J: TRBJ2-5
size: NA
D: NA
CDR3: CASSLPGLQETQYF
DNA: TGTGCCAGCAGCTTGCCCGGACTTCAAGAGACCCAGTACTTC

V: TRBV11-2
J: TRBJ2-7
size: NA
D: NA
CDR3: CASSPQSGWEKQYF
DNA: TGTGCCAGCAGCCCCCAATCGGGCTGGGAGAAGCAGTACTTC

V: TRBV2
J: TRBJ1-4
size: NA
D: NA
CDR3: CASSFQGHTNEKLFF
DNA: TGTGCCAGCAGTTTTCAGGGTCACACTAATGAAAAACTGTTTTTT

V: TRBV2
J: TRBJ2-3
size: few
D: NA
CDR3: CASSERQDTDTQYF
DNA: TGTGCCAGCAGTGAGCGTCAGGATACAGATACGCAGTATTTT

V: TRBV9
J: TRBJ2-1
size: few
D: NA
CDR3: CASSVVGRDNEQFF
DNA: TGTGCCAGCAGCGTAGTAGGTAGGGACAATGAGCAGTTCTTC

V: TRBV7-9
J: TRBJ1-6
size: NA
D: NA
CDR3: CATSDGNSPLHF
DNA: TGTGCCACCTCGGACGGGAATTCACCCCTCCACTTT

V: TRBV5-4
J: TRBJ2-5
size: few
D: NA
CDR3: CASSLGLGETQYF
DNA: TGTGCCAGCAGCTTAGGTCTGGGGGAGACCCAGTACTTC

V: TRBV7-2
J: TRBJ2-3
size: NA
D: TRBD2
CDR3: CASSLWTSGSTDTQYF
DNA: TGTGCCAGCAGCCTCTGGACTAGCGGGAGCACAGATACGCAGTATTTT

V: TRBV28
J: TRBJ2-7
size: few
D: NA
CDR3: CASRQAWIPLKEQYF
DNA: TGTGCCAGCAGACAGGCCTGGATCCCACTTAAAGAGCAGTACTTC

V: TRBV13
J: TRBJ2-1
size: NA
D: NA
CDR3: CASSLVTRDEQFF
DNA: TGTGCCAGCAGCTTAGTGACAAGGGATGAGCAGTTCTTC

V: TRBV30
J: TRBJ1-1
size: few
D: TRBD1
CDR3: CAWIGQGKNTEAFF
DNA: TGTGCCTGGATAGGACAGGGGAAGAACACTGAAGCTTTCTTT

V: TRBV27
J: TRBJ2-1
size: few
D: TRBD1
CDR3: CASSFQRQGYYNEQFF
DNA: TGTGCCAGCAGTTTCCAACGACAGGGGTACTACAATGAGCAGTTCTTC

V: TRBV28
J: TRBJ1-5
size: few
D: NA
CDR3: CASRVSNQPQHF
DNA: TGTGCCAGCAGGGTTAGCAATCAGCCCCAGCATTTT

V: TRBV7-2
J: TRBJ2-3
size: few
D: TRBD2
CDR3: CASSSGLAGGADTQYF
DNA: TGTGCCAGCAGCTCGGGACTAGCGGGGGGCGCAGATACGCAGTATTTT

V: TRBV5-1
J: TRBJ2-7
size: NA
D: NA
CDR3: CASSFREGLSREQYF
DNA: TGCGCCAGCAGCTTCAGAGAGGGCCTCTCCCGCGAGCAGTACTTC

V: TRBV18
J: TRBJ2-7
size: NA
D: NA
CDR3: CASSPPGASYEQYF
DNA: TGTGCCAGCTCACCACCAGGTGCCAGCTACGAGCAGTACTTC

V: TRBV27
J: TRBJ2-7
size: few
D: TRBD1
CDR3: CASSEQGEAYEQYF
DNA: TGTGCCAGCAGCGAACAGGGGGAGGCCTACGAGCAGTACTTC

V: TRBV28
J: TRBJ2-3
size: few
D: NA
CDR3: CASSLDEGALSTDTQYF
DNA: TGTGCCAGCAGTCTCGACGAAGGGGCCCTTAGCACAGATACGCAGTATTTT

V: TRBV7-3
J: TRBJ2-3
size: NA
D: TRBD2
CDR3: CASSPRTGGLTDTQYF
DNA: TGTGCCAGCAGCCCACGGACGGGGGGGCTCACAGATACGCAGTATTTT

V: TRBV25-1
J: TRBJ1-5
size: NA
D: NA
CDR3: CASSIGNQPQHF
DNA: TGTGCCAGCAGTATTGGCAATCAGCCCCAGCATTTT

V: TRBV2
J: TRBJ2-7
size: NA
D: NA
CDR3: CASKRSYEQYF
DNA: TGTGCCAGCAAGAGGTCCTACGAGCAGTACTTC

V: TRBV19
J: TRBJ1-6
size: NA
D: TRBD1
CDR3: CASTDGTGYNSPLHF
DNA: TGTGCCAGTACAGACGGGACAGGGTATAATTCACCCCTCCACTTT

V: TRBV7-2
J: TRBJ1-6
size: NA
D: TRBD1
CDR3: CASSWRTGGNSPLHF
DNA: TGTGCCAGCAGCTGGAGGACAGGGGGTAATTCACCCCTCCACTTT